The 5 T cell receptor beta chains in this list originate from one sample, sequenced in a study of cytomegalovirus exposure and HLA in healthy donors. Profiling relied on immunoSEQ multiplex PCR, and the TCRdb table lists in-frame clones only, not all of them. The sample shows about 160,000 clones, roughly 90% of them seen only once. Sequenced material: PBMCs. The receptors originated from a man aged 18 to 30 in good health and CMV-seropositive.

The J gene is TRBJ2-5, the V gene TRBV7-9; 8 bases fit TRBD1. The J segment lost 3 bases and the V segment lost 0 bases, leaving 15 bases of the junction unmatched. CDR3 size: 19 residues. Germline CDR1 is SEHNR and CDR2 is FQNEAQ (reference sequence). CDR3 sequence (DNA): TGTGCCAGCAGCTTAGCGGGGCCCTTAGGGCAGGGGGCGAAAGAGACCCAGTACTTC. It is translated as CASSLAGPLGQGAKETQYF.

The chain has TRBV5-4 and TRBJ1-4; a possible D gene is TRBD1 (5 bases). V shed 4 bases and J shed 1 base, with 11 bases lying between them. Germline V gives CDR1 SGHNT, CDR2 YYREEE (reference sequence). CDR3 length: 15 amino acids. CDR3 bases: TGTGCCAGCAGCCGGGTCGGGGGAACTAATGAAAAACTGTTTTTT. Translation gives CASSRVGGTNEKLFF.

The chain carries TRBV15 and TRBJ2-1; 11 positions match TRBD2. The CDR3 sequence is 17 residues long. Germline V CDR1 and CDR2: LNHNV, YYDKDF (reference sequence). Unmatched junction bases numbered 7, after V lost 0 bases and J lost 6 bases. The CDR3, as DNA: TGTGCCACCAGCAGAGACTTAGCGGGAGGGCCCGGCAATGAGCAGTTCTTC. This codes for CATSRDLAGGPGNEQFF.

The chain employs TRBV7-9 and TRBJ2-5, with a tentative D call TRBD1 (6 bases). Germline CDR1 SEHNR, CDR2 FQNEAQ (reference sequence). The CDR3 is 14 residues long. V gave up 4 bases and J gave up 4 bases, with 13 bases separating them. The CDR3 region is CASSSTGKSETQYF. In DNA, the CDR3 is TGTGCCAGCAGCTCCACAGGGAAGTCAGAGACCCAGTACTTC.

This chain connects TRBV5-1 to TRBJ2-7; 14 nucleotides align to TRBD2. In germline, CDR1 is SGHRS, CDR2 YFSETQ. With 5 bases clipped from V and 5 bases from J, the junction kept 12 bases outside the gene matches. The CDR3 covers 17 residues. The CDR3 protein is CASRVGLAGVHLNEQYF. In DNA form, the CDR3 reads TGCGCCAGCAGGGTGGGACTAGCGGGAGTCCATCTGAACGAGCAGTACTTC.